This paragraph covers one T cell receptor (beta chain) sequence. Its matching antigen is unknown. The PCR had 60 Vbeta and 13 Jbeta primers. This table comes from immunoSEQ multiplex PCR, and its TCRdb copy is limited to in-frame clones, with some not included. The sample yields roughly 150,000 clones, roughly three quarters seen once. Healthy bone marrow donors supplied every sample. Trimming removed 3 bases at V and 0 bases at J, with 9 bases between. Germline CDR1 and CDR2: SGHNT and YENEEA. The CDR3 runs 15 residues. This specimen comes from a study of cytomegalovirus exposure and HLA in healthy donors. General study results and limits: A likely sequencing artifact accounted for one observed cluster of highly shared sequence variants. Researchers reported from a later analysis that most CMV-associated TCR beta chains appeared HLA-restricted.

The sequencing sample was made of PBMCs. The rearrangement links TRBV11-3 to TRBJ2-1; a possible D gene is TRBD2 (6 bases). This receptor was identified in a man between 25 and 39 years old in good health and CMV-seronegative. CDR3 loop: CASSFGSSSYNEQFF. Written as DNA, the CDR3 is TGTGCCAGCAGCTTCGGGAGTAGCTCCTACAATGAGCAGTTCTTC. Filled out from reference TRBV11-3 and TRBJ2-1, the complete variable domain reads EAGVVQSPRYKIIEKKQPVAFWCNPISGHNTLYWYLQNLGQGPELLIRYENEEAVDDSQLPKDRFSAERLKGVDSTLKIQPAELGDSAVYLCASSFGSSSYNEQFFGPGTRLTVL.